The 20 T cell receptor beta chains below come from one sample, sequenced in a study of beta chain features in type 1 diabetes (dated by TCRdb to 2016 to 2019). Library preparation employed the immunoSEQ multiplex PCR assay. All of the isolated RNA was reverse transcribed with the High Capacity cDNA Reverse Transcription Kit, so expressed TCRB transcripts were sequenced. This is the immuneACCESS table as TCRdb keeps it, with only in-frame sequences that have V and J called. A part of the clones is gone; compared with another copy, unresolved V genes explain less than half, and the rest is unexplained. The sample table contains 150,000 to 170,000 clones; only one count was recorded for roughly 8% of them. The ten largest make up 0.65% of the sample. Sequencing was performed on central memory CD4+ T cells from blood. The receptors were sampled from a man aged 18 to 30 in good health.

The rearrangement links TRBV7-8 to TRBJ2-2, with 9 bases aligning to TRBD2. The CDR3 has 15 amino acids. Germline CDR1 reads SGHVS; CDR2 reads FQNEAQ. V lost 5 bases, J lost 0 bases, and 1 base stayed unmatched. CDR3 residues: CASSRTSANTGELFF. The DNA for the CDR3 is TGTGCCAGCAGCCGGACTAGCGCGAACACCGGGGAGCTGTTTTTT.

This sequence joins TRBV28 and TRBJ2-1, with D perhaps TRBD2 (5 bases). The germline CDR1 and CDR2 sequences are MDHEN and SYDVKM. The ends were cut back, 7 bases at V and 1 base at J, with 8 bases in the middle. The CDR3 is 13 amino acids. CDR3 in amino acids: CASTTGSYNEQFF. The DNA of the CDR3 is TGTGCCAGCACAACGGGGTCCTACAATGAGCAGTTCTTC. Based on the CDR3 plus reference TRBV28 and TRBJ2-1, the full variable domain is DVKVTQSSRYLVKRTGEKVFLECVQDMDHENMFWYRQDPGLGLRLIYFSYDVKMKEKGDIPEGYSVSREKKERFSLILESASTNQTSMYLCASTTGSYNEQFFGPGTRLTVL.

This clone was counted only a few times. Other DNA sequences from this sample encode an identical CDR3 as well. This chain uses TRBV7-2 with TRBJ2-7, with 8 positions matching TRBD1. The germline gives CDR1 SGHTA, CDR2 FQGNSA. J was trimmed by 4 bases and V by 1 base; bases with no gene match: 6. This CDR3 contains 15 residues. CDR3 DNA: TGTGCCAGCAGCTTAGGCGGGACAGGTTTTTACGAGCAGTACTTC. Amino acid sequence: CASSLGGTGFYEQYF.

This clone has just a few counts. The chain combines TRBV7-9 with TRBJ2-7, with 10 bases lining up with TRBD1. The germline V gene encodes CDR1 SEHNR and CDR2 FQNEAQ (reference sequence). This CDR3 has 16 amino acids. With V trimmed by 2 bases and J by 6 bases, 10 bases remained unmatched. The CDR3 loop is CASSLSRPGQGSEQYF. The CDR3 DNA follows: TGTGCCAGCAGCTTATCCCGTCCGGGACAGGGGAGCGAGCAGTACTTC.

This clone was recorded at least ten times. The chain uses TRBV18 and TRBJ1-1; D possibly corresponds to TRBD1 (6 bases). Germline-derived CDR1 and CDR2 are KGHSH and LQKENI. V dropped 4 bases and J dropped 2 bases, with 8 bases sitting between them. The CDR3 is 13 amino acids. The CDR3 loop reads CASSLDSNTEAFF. The CDR3 DNA follows: TGTGCCAGCTCACTGGACAGTAACACTGAAGCTTTCTTT.

The chain links TRBV5-4 to TRBJ2-6, with D unresolved. This CDR3 spans 15 amino acids. Germline CDR1 reads SGHNT; CDR2 reads YYREEE (reference sequence). Between the trimmed V and J ends, which lost 0 bases and 4 bases, there was a span of 8 bases. CDR3 loop: CASSLAGWGANVLTF. DNA of the CDR3: TGTGCCAGCAGCTTGGCCGGGTGGGGGGCCAACGTCCTGACTTTC.

V usage is TRBV7-3 and J usage is TRBJ1-1, with 9 bases aligning to TRBD1. Germline trimming cut 5 bases from V and 9 bases from J; bases unmatched to any gene: 13. The CDR3 has 15 residues. Germline V gene data show CDR1 as SGHTA and CDR2 as FQGTGA. The CDR3 DNA reads as TGTGCCAGCAGCCCGGGGGGGACAGGGAAGGTGAAAGCTTTCTTT. Translation gives CASSPGGTGKVKAFF.

The chain employs TRBV7-2 and TRBJ1-6, with D unclear. Trimming took off 4 bases at V and 8 bases at J, with 18 bases between the two ends. This CDR3 is built from 16 residues. CDR1 and CDR2 (germline): SGHTA, FQGNSA. As DNA, the CDR3 is TGTGCCAGCAGCTACCTACTATTAGGCATAGATTCACCCCTCCACTTT. Translated: CASSYLLLGIDSPLHF.

J is TRBJ2-5 and V is TRBV7-3; 7 bases fit TRBD1. Trimming at V came to 6 bases and at J to 2 bases, leaving 9 bases not matched to a gene. The length of the CDR3 is 15 residues. Germline V lookup: CDR1 SGHTA, CDR2 FQGTGA. The DNA for the CDR3 is TGTGCCAGCAGGCGGACCGGGACAGAGCAAGAGACCCAGTACTTC. It is translated as CASRRTGTEQETQYF.

This chain joins TRBV6-6 and TRBJ1-2; D is unresolved. Trimming removed 2 bases from V and 4 bases from J, with 5 bases in between. Germline V CDR1 and CDR2: MNHNY, SVGAGI (reference sequence). CDR3 length: 12 residues. Here the CDR3 reads CASSYNGYGYTF. The CDR3 nucleotides read TGTGCCAGCAGTTACAACGGCTATGGCTACACCTTC.

DNA for the CDR3: TGTGCCAGCAGCCCGGACAGGGAGAGTGTCGGCTACGAGCAGTACTTC. As protein: CASSPDRESVGYEQYF. The genes are TRBV7-9 and TRBJ2-7, with 8 bases aligning to TRBD1. Germline values: CDR1 SEHNR, CDR2 FQNEAQ (reference sequence). The CDR3 extends over 16 amino acids. The V segment lost 5 bases and the J segment 3 bases; nucleotides outside the gene matches: 12. Full variable domain (outside the CDR3, taken from reference TRBV7-9 and TRBJ2-7): DTGVSQNPRHKITKRGQNVTFRCDPISEHNRLYWYRQTLGQGPEFLTYFQNEAQLEKSRLLSDRFSAERPKGSFSTLEIQRTEQGDSAMYLCASSPDRESVGYEQYFGPGTRLTVT.

This clone was counted only a few times. Other DNA sequences of this sample code for an identical CDR3. The V call is TRBV28, the J call TRBJ2-7; D not certain. CDR1 and CDR2 from the germline V gene are MDHEN and SYDVKM. With 1 base removed from V and 3 bases from J, the gap between germline ends came to 4 bases. The CDR3 totals 12 residues. CDR3 sequence: CASSLSDYEQYF. CDR3 sequence (DNA): TGTGCCAGCAGTTTATCAGACTACGAGCAGTACTTC.

This clone was counted only a few times. The genes are TRBV27 and TRBJ2-5; no reliable D call. Germline loops: CDR1 MNHEY, CDR2 SMNVEV (reference sequence). The CDR3 has 8 amino acids. CDR3: CAQETQYF. The CDR3 DNA sequence: TGTGCACAGGAGACCCAGTACTTC.

The sample holds a few counts of this clone. This chain uses TRBV7-2 with TRBJ2-7; D might be TRBD1 (5 bases). This CDR3 has 15 amino acids. V gave up 0 bases and J gave up 5 bases, with 14 bases separating them. The germline gives CDR1 SGHTA, CDR2 FQGNSA. CDR3 residues: CASSLALAGSDEQYF. CDR3 nucleotides: TGTGCCAGCAGCTTAGCGTTGGCAGGGTCCGACGAGCAGTACTTC. The full variable domain, with the rest looked up from reference TRBV7-2 and TRBJ2-7, is GAGVSQSPSNKVTEKGKDVELRCDPISGHTALYWYRQSLGQGLEFLIYFQGNSAPDKSGLPSDRFSAERTGGSVSTLTIQRTQQEDSAVYLCASSLALAGSDEQYFGPGTRLTVT.

The rearrangement links TRBV27 to TRBJ1-2; maybe TRBD1 (5 bases). This CDR3 contains 13 residues. With 4 bases removed from V and 5 bases from J, the gap between germline ends came to 11 bases. Germline CDR1 is MNHEY and CDR2 is SMNVEV (reference sequence). The CDR3 bases are TGTGCCAGCAGTTCCGGGACTGATTATGGCTACACCTTC. Protein sequence: CASSSGTDYGYTF.

This sequence joins TRBV5-1 and TRBJ2-5; 7 bases line up with TRBD1. This CDR3 has 14 amino acids. Germline V gene data show CDR1 as SGHRS and CDR2 as YFSETQ. The ends lost 4 bases at V and 0 bases at J; junction bases unmatched: 3. CDR3 coding DNA: TGCGCCAGCAGCCAGACAGGGTACCAAGAGACCCAGTACTTC. It is translated as CASSQTGYQETQYF.

This chain connects TRBV6-6 to TRBJ1-6; TRBD1 might be the D (5 bases). Trimming shortened V by 7 bases and J by 5 bases, and 15 bases separated the two germline ends. The CDR3 is 15 residues long. Germline V gene lookup returns CDR1 MNHNY and CDR2 SVGAGI (reference sequence). The CDR3 sequence: CASTRLRGNNSPLHF. The CDR3 region has the DNA TGTGCCAGCACCAGACTACGGGGGAATAATTCACCCCTCCACTTT.

This clone was detected a few times. The junction shows a germline mismatch at one end, possibly a read error. The chain links TRBV5-4 to TRBJ2-1, with 11 bases matching TRBD2. The CDR3 is made up of 14 amino acids. Per the germline V gene, CDR1 is SGHNT and CDR2 is YYREEE (reference sequence). The CDR3: CASSQDTSGREQFF. CDR3 bases: TGCGCCAGCAGCCAAGATACTAGCGGGAGAGAGCAGTTCTTC.

This clone was counted a few times. The CDR3 spells CASSRAAGTANYGYTF. In DNA form, the CDR3 reads TGCGCCAGCAGCCGAGCCGCAGGGACTGCGAACTATGGCTACACCTTC. V is TRBV4-3 and J is TRBJ1-2, with TRBD1 as a possible D gene (5 bases). V was trimmed by 4 bases and J by 2 bases, leaving 17 bases between them. The CDR3 loop spans 16 amino acids. Germline loops: CDR1 LGHNA, CDR2 YSLEER.

This clone was seen more than once but under ten times. The V gene is TRBV2, the J gene TRBJ2-7; 10 nucleotides line up with TRBD2. Trimming at V came to 8 bases and at J to 6 bases, leaving 7 bases not matched to a gene. The CDR3 runs 13 residues. Germline V gene sequence: CDR1 SNHLY, CDR2 FYNNEI. CDR3 bases: TGTGCCAGCGTCCTAGCGGGGGAGATCGAGCAGTACTTC. This gives the protein CASVLAGEIEQYF. The entire variable domain, with the rest obtained from reference TRBV2 and TRBJ2-7, is as follows: EPEVTQTPSHQVTQMGQEVILRCVPISNHLYFYWYRQILGQKVEFLVSFYNNEISEKSEIFDDQFSVERPDGSNFTLKIRSTKLEDSAMYFCASVLAGEIEQYFGPGTRLTVT.